A single sample is the source of the 2 T cell receptor beta chains below, sequenced in a study of siplizumab effects on memory and regulatory T cells. Data came from immunoSEQ multiplex PCR; TCRdb stores just in-frame clones and leaves some out. The table lists approximately 100,000 clones, 94% of them singletons. The sequencing sample was made of Tregs sorted from blood. These receptors all stem from a human donor in good health.

The rearrangement uses TRBV6-6 and TRBJ2-5; D remains ambiguous. The CDR3 runs 13 residues. The V and J ends lost 2 bases and 4 bases respectively, with 8 bases between them. Germline V gene data show CDR1 as MNHNY and CDR2 as SVGAGI (reference sequence). DNA for the CDR3: TGTGCCAGCAGTTACGACTCCGTAGAGACCCAGTACTTC. This codes for CASSYDSVETQYF.

The chain uses TRBV7-9 and TRBJ2-1, with 10 nucleotides matching TRBD1. The CDR3 runs 15 residues. Germline CDR1 SEHNR, CDR2 FQNEAQ (reference sequence). V dropped 3 bases and J dropped 2; count of bases not matched to a gene: 1. The DNA for the CDR3 is TGTGCCAGCAGCTTTGGGACAGGGGCCTACAATGAGCAGTTCTTC. It translates to CASSFGTGAYNEQFF.